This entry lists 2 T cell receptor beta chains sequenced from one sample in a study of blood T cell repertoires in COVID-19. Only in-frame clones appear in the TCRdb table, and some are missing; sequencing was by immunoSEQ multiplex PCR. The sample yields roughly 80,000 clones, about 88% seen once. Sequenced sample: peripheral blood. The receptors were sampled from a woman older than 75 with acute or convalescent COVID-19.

CDR3 nucleotide sequence: TGTGCCAGCAGTTTAGACCGGGACAGGGGGCGCTTAGGCTATGGCTACACCTTC. It yields the protein CASSLDRDRGRLGYGYTF. This sequence joins TRBV28 and TRBJ1-2; 12 bases line up with TRBD1. This CDR3 comprises 18 residues. J gave up 4 bases and V 2 bases, and 11 bases lay outside the gene matches. Looked up from germline, CDR1 is MDHEN and CDR2 is SYDVKM.

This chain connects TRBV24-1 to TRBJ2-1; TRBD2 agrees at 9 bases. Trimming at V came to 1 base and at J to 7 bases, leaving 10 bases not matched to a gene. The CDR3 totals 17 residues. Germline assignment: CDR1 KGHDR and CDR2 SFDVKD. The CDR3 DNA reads TGTGCCACCAGTGATTTCGCAGTAGCGGGAGCTTTAAATGAGCAGTTCTTC. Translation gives CATSDFAVAGALNEQFF.